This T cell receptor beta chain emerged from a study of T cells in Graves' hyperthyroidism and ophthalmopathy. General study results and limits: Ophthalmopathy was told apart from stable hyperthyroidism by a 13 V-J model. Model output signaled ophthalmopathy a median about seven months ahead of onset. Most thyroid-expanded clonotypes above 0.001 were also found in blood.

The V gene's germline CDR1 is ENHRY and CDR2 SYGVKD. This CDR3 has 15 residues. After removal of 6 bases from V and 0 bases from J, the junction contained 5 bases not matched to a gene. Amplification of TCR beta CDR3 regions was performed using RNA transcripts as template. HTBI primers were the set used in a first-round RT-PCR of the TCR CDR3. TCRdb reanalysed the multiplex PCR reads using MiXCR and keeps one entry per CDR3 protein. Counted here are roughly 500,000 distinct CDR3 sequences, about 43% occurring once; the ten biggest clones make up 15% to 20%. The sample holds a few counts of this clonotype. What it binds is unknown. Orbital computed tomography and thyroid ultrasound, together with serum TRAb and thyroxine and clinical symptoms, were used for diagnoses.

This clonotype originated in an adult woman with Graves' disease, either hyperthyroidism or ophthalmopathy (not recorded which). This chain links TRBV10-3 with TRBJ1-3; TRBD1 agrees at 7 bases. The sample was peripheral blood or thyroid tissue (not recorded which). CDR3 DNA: TGTGCCATCAGGGAAACAGGGGACTCTGGAAACACCATATATTTT. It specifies CAIRETGDSGNTIYF.